A single TCR beta chain is shown here with its context. The antigen is undetermined. This sample stems from a study of shared clonotypes between healthy human individuals. The authors split each subset's genomic DNA evenly across several immunoSEQ plates. TCRdb keeps only in-frame clones here, not all; method: immunoSEQ multiplex PCR. In the table there are 700,000 to 950,000 clones, about 96% of which are singletons. Study-wide results and caveats: The sharing of 4.5% to 6.5% of naive CD4 clonotypes was seen across a handful of donors. What naive subsets generally showed was a larger estimated richness than memory subsets showed.

CD45RO-negative, CCR7-selected cells formed the naive CD8 fraction, which excluded terminally differentiated effector memory CD45RA+ cells. Germline loops: CDR1 SEHNR, CDR2 FQNEAQ (reference sequence). V lost 1 base to trimming and J lost 7 bases; unmatched junction nucleotides: 7. The CDR3 contains 15 residues. The chain employs TRBV7-9 and TRBJ2-1; TRBD1 agrees at 7 bases. The sequenced sample consisted of naive CD8+ T cells sorted from blood. This TCR was recovered from a man younger than 40 in good health. CDR3 in amino acids: CASSLGSTGSNEQFF. The DNA of the CDR3 is TGTGCCAGCAGCTTAGGGTCGACAGGGTCAAATGAGCAGTTCTTC.